A single count supports the clone carrying this T cell receptor (beta chain). What it recognizes is unknown. Documented treatment: some 20 received Ad26.COV2.S at low or high dose, single or two shots; about 5 received placebo; per-sample allocation not given. It was on day 63 after the first vaccine or placebo injection that samples were taken. These data come from a study of Ad26.COV2.S vaccination and SARS-CoV-2 variants. Overall study: Administration of Ad26.COV2.S was intramuscular, either once or twice 56 days apart. Findings and limits, study-wide: Following vaccination, spike-specific CD8+ and CD4+ T cell responses reportedly exhibited substantial breadth. Measurement of non-spike TCR breadth gave similar results in vaccine and placebo recipients.

The data were produced by immunoSEQ multiplex PCR, yet TCRdb's version contains in-frame clones alone and is incomplete. The sample contains hundreds of thousands of clones, roughly 90% of which appear only once. Germline V gives CDR1 SGHKS, CDR2 YYEKEE (reference sequence). V dropped 5 bases and J dropped 1 base, with 7 bases sitting between them. The CDR3 is 13 residues long. This receptor was identified in a person between 18 and 65 years old who received the Ad26.COV2.S COVID-19 vaccine or a placebo. The sequences come from peripheral blood, collected in a trial of Ad26.COV2.S vaccine versus placebo. The chain carries TRBV5-5 and TRBJ1-5; D is undetermined. DNA of the CDR3: TGTGCCAGCAGGGCAGCAAGCAATCAGCCCCAGCATTTT. Protein product: CASRAASNQPQHF. The full variable domain, its missing parts supplied by reference TRBV5-5 and TRBJ1-5, is DAGVTQSPTHLIKTRGQQVTLRCSPISGHKSVSWYQQVLGQGPQFIFQYYEKEERGRGNFPDRFSARQFPNYSSELNVNALLLGDSALYLCASRAASNQPQHFGDGTRLSIL.